These T cell receptor beta chains were read from a single sample in a study of T cell repertoires in breast cancer. MiXCR, run by TCRdb on the emulsion pairing reads, gives a single entry per CDR3 protein. There are around 43,000 distinct CDR3 sequences in the sample; 45% to 55% occur only once, and around three fifths lies in the top ten. The sample consisted of CD8+ T cells. Every receptor here comes from a pool of human donors with breast cancer or a healthy control (not recorded which). CDR3s include the opening cysteine and the closing phenylalanine or tryptophan. A D gene is named only where the DNA matches it firmly. Not all rows give a size; the values are once, few, many and, for expanded clones, a class.

>TRBJ2-7|few|TRBD2|TRBV6-2/TRBV6-3
TGTGCCAGCAGTTACTCTGTCGGGGACTACTCCTACGAGCAGTACTTC
CASSYSVGDYSYEQYF
>TRBJ2-3|once|.|TRBV2
TGTGCCACCGCTCCCAGGGTCGGCTGGGGGGATACGCAGTATTTT
CATAPRVGWGDTQYF
>TRBJ1-2|few|.|TRBV12-3/TRBV12-4
TGTGCCAGCAGTTTTCAGGGCCCTTATGGCTACACCTTC
CASSFQGPYGYTF
>TRBJ1-2|.|TRBD1|TRBV14
TGTGCCAGCAGCCAGGCCGGGACAGGGGGTGGCTACACCTTC
CASSQAGTGGGYTF
>TRBJ2-2|few|.|TRBV6-5
TGTGCCAGCAGTTACCAGGGGCAGGTCGCCGGGGAGCTGTTTTTT
CASSYQGQVAGELFF
>TRBJ1-1|few|.|TRBV4-1
TGCGCCAGCAGCCAAGTAGGGGGATCCACTGAAGCTTTCTTT
CASSQVGGSTEAFF
>TRBJ2-7|.|.|TRBV20-1
TGCAGTGCTAGAGATCGCCGTGGCGGGGCCTACGAGCAGTACTTC
CSARDRRGGAYEQYF
>TRBJ2-3|few|.|TRBV5-1
TGCGCCAGCAGCTCGGTTAGCGCCGGCACAGATACGCAGTATTTT
CASSSVSAGTDTQYF
>TRBJ2-3|few|.|TRBV27
TGTGCCAGCAGTTTATACGTCACAGATACGCAGTATTTT
CASSLYVTDTQYF
>TRBJ1-2|.|.|TRBV12-3/TRBV12-4
TGTGCCAGCAGCCCCGACAGGAACTATGGCTACACCTTC
CASSPDRNYGYTF
>TRBJ2-3|.|.|TRBV7-2
TGTGCCAGTGCACTAGAGGGCACGCAGTATTTT
CASALEGTQYF
>TRBJ1-5|.|.|TRBV10-3
TGTGCCATTCGCCGGGATGACAATCAGCCCCAGCATTTT
CAIRRDDNQPQHF
>TRBJ2-7|few|TRBD1|TRBV6-1
TGTGCCAGCATGAGAACCGGGACAGGGATCAACGAGCAGTACTTC
CASMRTGTGINEQYF
>TRBJ2-3|.|.|TRBV19
TGTGCCAGTAGGGGGACGGCCACAGATACGCAGTATTTT
CASRGTATDTQYF
>TRBJ1-1|.|.|TRBV12-3/TRBV12-4
TGTGCCAGCAGACGCGGGGGGGGCCTTGACACTGAAGCTTTCTTT
CASRRGGGLDTEAFF
>TRBJ2-7|.|.|TRBV5-6
TGTGCCAGCACCAGATCCGTCCGGTCCTACGAGCAGTACTTC
CASTRSVRSYEQYF
>TRBJ2-7|once|TRBD2|TRBV2
TGTGCCAGCAGTGAGGGGACTAGCGGGATCAGAGGCCACGAGCAGTACTTC
CASSEGTSGIRGHEQYF
>TRBJ1-6|many|.|TRBV6-1
TGTGCCAGCTATCCTGGACAGCGATTCCCCCTCCACTTT
CASYPGQRFPLHF
>TRBJ2-3|.|.|TRBV11-2
TGTGCCAGCGGACTGTCGCGGGGAGGAGATACGCAGTATTTT
CASGLSRGGDTQYF
>TRBJ2-2|.|.|TRBV11-3
TGTGCCAGCAGCTTAACCCCGACCGGGGAGCTGTTTTTT
CASSLTPTGELFF
>TRBJ2-7|.|TRBD2|TRBV7-3
TGTGCCAGCAGCAGGGGACCCGGGGGGACCTACGAGCAGTACTTC
CASSRGPGGTYEQYF
>TRBJ1-1|.|TRBD1|TRBV19
TGTGCCAGCAGTATACTCCCGGGACAGGGAACTGAAGCTTTCTTT
CASSILPGQGTEAFF
>TRBJ2-1|.|.|TRBV18
TGTGCCAGCGCGACTTATTACAATGAGCAGTTCTTC
CASATYYNEQFF
>TRBJ1-1|.|TRBD1|TRBV29-1
TGCAGCGCGAGCAACAGGGGTGAAACTGAAGCTTTCTTT
CSASNRGETEAFF
>TRBJ2-3|many|.|TRBV27
TGTGCCAGCACCCCCCCCGGGACTAGCACAGATACGCAGTATTTT
CASTPPGTSTDTQYF
>TRBJ2-7|few|.|TRBV14
TGTGCCAGCAGCCAAGCGGAGAGTCTCCTGTACTTC
CASSQAESLLYF
>TRBJ2-1|few|TRBD1|TRBV7-2
TGTGCCAGCAGCTTCAACGAATTGACAGGGGGCCATGAGCAGTTCTTC
CASSFNELTGGHEQFF
>TRBJ2-5|.|.|TRBV6-6
TGTGCCAGCAGTTACTCCAACAGGAGGGAGACCCAGTACTTC
CASSYSNRRETQYF
>TRBJ2-3|.|TRBD2|TRBV6-5
TGTGCCAGCAGCCCGGGGGGATCGGATACGCAGTATTTT
CASSPGGSDTQYF
>TRBJ1-2|.|.|TRBV29-1
TGCAGCGTTGGGAGCGGGCTGGTGGATGGCTACACCTTC
CSVGSGLVDGYTF
>TRBJ1-2|.|TRBD1|TRBV4-1
TGCGCCAGCAACCAAGGACCAGAACAGGGGAGCTATGGCTACACCTTC
CASNQGPEQGSYGYTF
>TRBJ1-2|few|.|TRBV20-1
TGCAGTGCCAACCCCAAGGACATCTATGGCTACACCTTC
CSANPKDIYGYTF
>TRBJ2-7|few|.|TRBV6-4
TGTGCCAGCAGTGACCCGGCGATTAGAGCGGCTCCCTACGAGCAGTACTTC
CASSDPAIRAAPYEQYF
>TRBJ2-1|many|TRBD2|TRBV9
TGTGCCAGCAGCGGCGTAGCGGGAGCATCCTACAATGAGCAGTTCTTC
CASSGVAGASYNEQFF
>TRBJ2-2|few|.|TRBV20-1
TGCAGTGCTAGAGATGAGGTACCCACCGGGGAGCTGTTTTTT
CSARDEVPTGELFF
>TRBJ2-1|.|.|TRBV18
TGTGCCAGCTCACCAGTGGTGGTAGGTAACGAGCAGTTCTTC
CASSPVVVGNEQFF
>TRBJ1-1|.|.|TRBV3-1
TGTGCCAGCAGCCCCGCGGAGAACACTGAAGCTTTCTTT
CASSPAENTEAFF
>TRBJ2-3|.|TRBD2|TRBV20-1
TGCAGTGCTAGACTAGCGGGGGCCCGCAGCACAGATACGCAGTATTTT
CSARLAGARSTDTQYF
>TRBJ2-5|few|TRBD2|TRBV2
TGTGCCAGCACCAGACTAGCACAAGAGGCCCAGTACTTC
CASTRLAQEAQYF
>TRBJ2-3|.|.|TRBV7-9
TGTGCCAGCAGCGGCCTAGTAAGCACAGATACGCAGTATTTT
CASSGLVSTDTQYF
>TRBJ1-5|many|.|TRBV6-2/TRBV6-3
TGTGCCAGCAGTTACTCTATCACCGACAGGACGGGCAATCAGCCCCAGCATTTT
CASSYSITDRTGNQPQHF
>TRBJ2-7|few|TRBD1|TRBV4-1
TGCGCCAGCAGCTACCGGGACAGAGTAGATTACGAGCAGTACTTC
CASSYRDRVDYEQYF
>TRBJ1-1|once|.|TRBV19
TGTGCCAGTAGTAAGGGGACACTAGACATGAACACTGAAGCTTTCTTT
CASSKGTLDMNTEAFF
>TRBJ1-2|once|.|TRBV7-3
TGTGCCAGCAGCCCCGGATTGGGGCATGGCTACACCTTC
CASSPGLGHGYTF
>TRBJ2-1|few|.|TRBV7-9
TGTGCCAGCAGCTTGAGGGTCTACAATGAGCAGTTCTTC
CASSLRVYNEQFF
>TRBJ2-1|.|.|TRBV2
TGTGCCAGCAGTGAGGAGGGGAGCTCCTACAATGAGCAGTTCTTC
CASSEEGSSYNEQFF
>TRBJ2-1|many|TRBD1|TRBV28
TGTGCCAGCAGTTCTGGGACAGTCCGTGAGCAGTTCTTC
CASSSGTVREQFF
>TRBJ2-2|.|.|TRBV2
TGTGCCGGGGCGACAGACAACACCGGGGAGCTGTTTTTT
CAGATDNTGELFF
>TRBJ2-3|once|.|TRBV11-2
TGTGCCAGCAGCTTATTGCGGGGTGGCACAGATGCGCAGTATTTT
CASSLLRGGTDAQYF